These 29 T cell receptor beta chains were all obtained from the same sample, sequenced in a study of T cell responses to AZD1222 COVID-19 vaccine. The data were produced by immunoSEQ multiplex PCR, yet TCRdb's version contains in-frame clones alone and is incomplete. The repertoire holds about 82,000 clones, approximately 90% seen once, with less than 4% in the top ten. Specimen: peripheral blood, collected 28 days after the second AZD1222 dose. The receptor source for this set is an adult who received the AZD1222 COVID-19 vaccine.

This clone was recorded only once. The CDR3 here is CASSQDGSLSNQPQHF. The DNA of the CDR3 is TGCGCCAGCAGCCAAGATGGGAGCCTAAGCAATCAGCCCCAGCATTTT. The V call is TRBV4-1, the J call TRBJ1-5; the D is unclear. Trimming took off 0 bases at V and 1 base at J, with 10 bases between the two ends. CDR3 size: 16 residues. Per germline, CDR1 MGHRA and CDR2 YSYEKL.

The V and J genes are TRBV28 and TRBJ1-6; a weak D match, TRBD1 (6 bases). This CDR3 spans 14 amino acids. V gave up 4 bases and J gave up 5 bases, with 9 bases separating them. Germline CDR1 reads MDHEN; CDR2 reads SYDVKM. In nucleotides, the CDR3 is TGTGCCAGCAGTTCGACAGGAGATAATTCACCCCTCCACTTT. Protein product: CASSSTGDNSPLHF. The full variable domain, in which reference TRBV28 and TRBJ1-6 provide the parts outside the CDR3, is DVKVTQSSRYLVKRTGEKVFLECVQDMDHENMFWYRQDPGLGLRLIYFSYDVKMKEKGDIPEGYSVSREKKERFSLILESASTNQTSMYLCASSSTGDNSPLHFGNGTRLTVT.

The chain employs TRBV6-4 and TRBJ2-2, with TRBD1 matching over 9 bases. The V gene's germline CDR1 is MRHNA and CDR2 SNTAGT. The ends lost 8 bases at V and 6 bases at J; junction bases unmatched: 7. The CDR3 sequence is 14 residues long. CDR3 sequence: CASQRTGEAGELFF. CDR3 bases: TGTGCCAGCCAAAGGACAGGGGAGGCCGGGGAGCTGTTTTTT.

V and J are TRBV7-8 and TRBJ2-7, with 8 positions matching TRBD2. Germline V gene lookup returns CDR1 SGHVS and CDR2 FQNEAQ. The junction had 20 bases not matched to a gene; V was cut back by 4 bases and J by 6 bases. The length of the CDR3 is 18 residues. CDR3 DNA sequence: TGTGCCAGCAGCTCCCAAGGGGCAACAACGGGGGGGCAACGCGAGCAGTACTTC. As protein: CASSSQGATTGGQREQYF.

This rearrangement joins TRBV5-8 to TRBJ2-3; D tentatively fits TRBD1 or TRBD2 (5 bases each). In germline, CDR1 is SGHTS, CDR2 YDEGEE. The CDR3 is made up of 14 amino acids. V was cut by 4 bases and J by 6 bases, with 15 bases left in between. Written as DNA, the CDR3 is TGTGCCAGCAGCCCCAATCGGGGCAGGGATACGCAGTATTTT. It is translated as CASSPNRGRDTQYF.

This chain connects TRBV7-9 to TRBJ1-4; the match to TRBD1 covers 8 bases. This CDR3 comprises 14 residues. Germline values: CDR1 SEHNR, CDR2 FQNEAQ (reference sequence). With V trimmed by 6 bases and J by 7 bases, 7 bases remained unmatched. The chain's CDR3 is CASRRQGMAEKLFF. The CDR3 DNA reads as TGTGCCAGCAGGAGACAGGGGATGGCTGAAAAACTGTTTTTT.

This chain uses TRBV5-6 with TRBJ2-5; TRBD1 matches at 12 bases. Per the germline V gene, CDR1 is SGHDT and CDR2 is YYEEEE. This CDR3 spans 16 amino acids. The ends lost 2 bases at V and 2 bases at J; junction bases unmatched: 4. As DNA, the CDR3 is TGTGCCAGCAGCTTTGGGACAGGGGGCCATCAAGAGACCCAGTACTTC. Translating gives CASSFGTGGHQETQYF.

The gene calls are TRBV19 and TRBJ2-2; the match to TRBD2 covers 7 bases. Germline CDR1 LNHDA, CDR2 SQIVND (reference sequence). After removal of 6 bases from V and 5 bases from J, the junction contained 9 bases not matched to a gene. This CDR3 spans 15 amino acids. Written as DNA, the CDR3 is TGTGCCAGTAGACCCCGACGGGGAGGGACCGGGGAGCTGTTTTTT. Protein: CASRPRRGGTGELFF. The full variable domain, in which reference TRBV19 and TRBJ2-2 provide the parts outside the CDR3, is DGGITQSPKYLFRKEGQNVTLSCEQNLNHDAMYWYRQDPGQGLRLIYYSQIVNDFQKGDIAEGYSVSREKKESFPLTVTSAQKNPTAFYLCASRPRRGGTGELFFGEGSRLTVL.

This sequence joins TRBV13 and TRBJ1-5, with D maybe TRBD1 (5 bases). Germline loops: CDR1 PRHDT, CDR2 FYEKMQ (reference sequence). The CDR3 spans 16 residues. V was pared by 4 bases and J by 8 bases, with 21 bases between. The CDR3 bases are TGTGCCAGCAGCTCAACAGGCTCCAGCCCCTTGAAGCCCCAGCATTTT. This gives the protein CASSSTGSSPLKPQHF.

The chain employs TRBV10-3 and TRBJ1-6; tentative D call: TRBD1 (6 bases). Germline V gene data show CDR1 as ENHRY and CDR2 as SYGVKD. The germline V and J ends were trimmed by 3 bases and 10 bases, with 13 bases remaining between them. This CDR3 has 14 residues. The CDR3 coding sequence is TGTGCCATCAGTGAAGGCAGGGGTGACTCACCCCTCCACTTT. Translating it yields CAISEGRGDSPLHF.

The rearrangement links TRBV5-4 to TRBJ1-6, with D possibly TRBD1 on 6 matching bases. The CDR3 has 14 residues. Germline lookup yields CDR1 SGHNT and CDR2 YYREEE (reference sequence). Trimming cost V 0 bases and J 7 bases, with 8 bases left between them. This chain's CDR3 is CASSLGTENSPLHF. CDR3 sequence (DNA): TGTGCCAGCAGCTTGGGGACAGAGAATTCACCCCTCCACTTT.

The chain carries TRBV29-1 and TRBJ1-2; D call uncertain. The CDR3 length is 11 residues. V was pared by 2 bases and J by 5 bases, with 6 bases between. CDR1 is SQVTM and CDR2 is ANQGSEA in the germline V gene. The CDR3: CSVEIGYGYTF. The CDR3 nucleotides are TGCAGCGTTGAAATCGGTTATGGCTACACCTTC.

The chain combines TRBV19 with TRBJ2-1; TRBD2 matches at 16 bases. The CDR3 totals 17 residues. Germline V gene lookup returns CDR1 LNHDA and CDR2 SQIVND (reference sequence). J lost 9 bases, V lost 4 bases, and 9 bases had no gene match. The CDR3 is CASSTPPGLAGGIEQFF. The CDR3 DNA follows: TGTGCCAGTAGTACACCCCCGGGACTAGCGGGGGGGATTGAGCAGTTCTTC.

The chain combines TRBV5-6 with TRBJ2-5, with D hard to call. The germline CDR1 and CDR2 sequences are SGHDT and YYEEEE. With 2 bases removed from V and 0 bases from J, the gap between germline ends came to 8 bases. This CDR3 region has 14 residues. The DNA for the CDR3 is TGTGCCAGCAGCTTAGGCAGGTACCAAGAGACCCAGTACTTC. Residues: CASSLGRYQETQYF.

The chain is built from TRBV9 and TRBJ1-5, with a tentative D call TRBD1 (5 bases). Germline-derived CDR1 and CDR2 are SGDLS and YYNGEE. V was trimmed by 0 bases and J by 9 bases, leaving 13 bases between them. This CDR3 comprises 14 residues. This CDR3 is CASSVDVGPGPQHF. As DNA, the CDR3 is TGTGCCAGCAGCGTAGACGTGGGGCCGGGGCCCCAGCATTTT.

The DNA of the CDR3 is TGTGCCAGCAGTGAGCTAGCGGGGGAGGAAGAGACCCAGTACTTC. Translated: CASSELAGEEETQYF. This chain connects TRBV6-1 to TRBJ2-5, with 10 bases lining up with TRBD2. There are 15 residues in the CDR3. Germline V gene data show CDR1 as MNHNS and CDR2 as SASEGT. V gave up 3 bases and J gave up 3 bases; unmatched junction bases: 4.

CDR3 amino acids: CASSQEIGTGANVLTF. CDR3 DNA sequence: TGTGCCAGCAGCCAAGAAATAGGGACTGGGGCCAACGTCCTGACTTTC. J is TRBJ2-6 and V is TRBV4-2; D remains unclear. The CDR3 loop spans 16 amino acids. V shed 0 bases and J shed 2 bases, with 8 bases lying between them. Per germline, CDR1 LGHNA and CDR2 YNFKEQ.

J is TRBJ2-1 and V is TRBV27, with a possible D match to TRBD2 (7 bases). CDR1 is MNHEY and CDR2 is SMNVEV in the germline V gene (reference sequence). CDR3 length: 16 residues. V was shortened by 2 bases and J by 12 bases, with 23 bases between the two germline ends. In DNA, the CDR3 is TGTGCCAGCAGTTTAATCACTGGGGGGGGGCCTACGGCGCAGTTCTTC. Protein: CASSLITGGGPTAQFF.

Only one count was recorded for this clone. The CDR3 DNA reads as TGTGCCACCAGCAGAGAAGGGCTGGCGGCTGGGGCCAACGTCCTGACTTTC. Protein product: CATSREGLAAGANVLTF. The chain carries TRBV15 and TRBJ2-6; D gene unclear. Germline V lookup: CDR1 LNHNV, CDR2 YYDKDF (reference sequence). The CDR3 runs to 17 residues. With 0 bases removed from V and 2 bases from J, the gap between germline ends came to 11 bases. Combining the CDR3 with reference TRBV15 and TRBJ2-6 gives the whole variable domain DAMVIQNPRYQVTQFGKPVTLSCSQTLNHNVMYWYQQKSSQAPKLLFHYYDKDFNNEADTPDNFQSRRPNTSFCFLDIRSPGLGDTAMYLCATSREGLAAGANVLTFGAGSRLTVL.

The chain is built from TRBV12-3 or TRBV12-4 and TRBJ1-2; D ambiguous. Trimming stripped 8 bases from V and 4 bases from J, with 11 bases between. CDR3 length: 12 residues. The CDR3 nucleotides are TGTGCCAGCTCCCAGGATCCCTATGGCTACACCTTC. It specifies CASSQDPYGYTF.

The chain links TRBV5-1 to TRBJ2-7; a weak D match, TRBD1 (5 bases). With 0 bases removed from V and 7 bases from J, the gap between germline ends came to 17 bases. CDR1 is SGHRS and CDR2 is YFSETQ in the germline V gene. The CDR3 contains 15 residues. This chain's CDR3 is CASSLDFRVVDEQYF. The CDR3 nucleotides read TGCGCCAGCAGCTTGGACTTCAGGGTGGTGGATGAGCAGTACTTC.

J is TRBJ1-5 and V is TRBV7-2, with D possibly TRBD1 on 5 matching bases. Per germline, CDR1 SGHTA and CDR2 FQGNSA. The length of the CDR3 is 14 residues. Between the trimmed V and J ends, which lost 3 bases and 7 bases, there was a span of 13 bases. This CDR3 is CASSFRGEEQPQHF. The DNA for the CDR3 is TGTGCCAGCAGCTTCCGGGGGGAGGAACAGCCCCAGCATTTT.

The chain employs TRBV5-4 and TRBJ2-7, with no clear D. With 1 base removed from V and 3 bases from J, the gap between germline ends came to 8 bases. This CDR3 spans 13 amino acids. The V gene's germline CDR1 is SGHNT and CDR2 YYREEE (reference sequence). The CDR3 DNA reads as TGTGCCAGCAGCTTGAACAGAGACTACGAGCAGTACTTC. Encoded protein: CASSLNRDYEQYF.

This clone has only one observation. The V gene is TRBV19, the J gene TRBJ1-5; D ambiguous. Trimming stripped 3 bases from V and 3 bases from J, with 3 bases between. Germline V CDR1 and CDR2: LNHDA, SQIVND (reference sequence). CDR3 length: 12 residues. CDR3 amino acids: CASSMANQPQHF. The CDR3 DNA reads as TGTGCCAGTAGTATGGCCAATCAGCCCCAGCATTTT.

V usage is TRBV18 and J usage is TRBJ1-2; D gene ambiguous. V lost 1 base to trimming and J lost 6 bases, with 15 bases between them. The germline gives CDR1 KGHSH, CDR2 LQKENI. This CDR3 has 15 residues. This chain's CDR3 is CASSPLQSQPDGYTF. The DNA for the CDR3 is TGTGCCAGCTCACCACTACAGTCCCAGCCCGATGGCTACACCTTC.

The V and J genes are TRBV11-2 and TRBJ2-5; D ambiguous. From germline, CDR1 is SGHAT and CDR2 FQNNGV. The CDR3 is made up of 15 amino acids. V gave up 1 base and J gave up 0 bases, with 9 bases separating them. The CDR3 nucleotides read TGTGCCAGCAGCTTAGGAGTCAGAGACCAAGAGACCCAGTACTTC. Translation: CASSLGVRDQETQYF. Together with reference TRBV11-2 and TRBJ2-5, the CDR3 gives the full variable domain: EAGVAQSPRYKIIEKRQSVAFWCNPISGHATLYWYQQILGQGPKLLIQFQNNGVVDDSQLPKDRFSAERLKGVDSTLKIQPAKLEDSAVYLCASSLGVRDQETQYFGPGTRLLVL.

This chain uses TRBV6-5 with TRBJ2-7; D could derive from TRBD1 or TRBD2 (6 bases each). The CDR3 is 15 residues long. Looked up from germline, CDR1 is MNHEY and CDR2 is SVGAGI. The V end was cut by 5 bases, the J end by 2 bases, with 16 bases between. This CDR3 reads CASSPPRGAAYEQYF. CDR3 coding DNA: TGTGCCAGCAGTCCCCCGAGGGGGGCTGCCTACGAGCAGTACTTC.

This chain joins TRBV7-2 and TRBJ2-1; 16 positions match TRBD2. The CDR3 contains 15 residues. J lost 10 bases, V lost 5 bases, and 5 bases had no gene match. Germline V lookup: CDR1 SGHTA, CDR2 FQGNSA. The CDR3 bases are TGTGCCAGCAGCCCGGGACTAGCGGGGGGGCTGGAGCAGTTCTTC. It codes for CASSPGLAGGLEQFF.

The rearrangement links TRBV10-3 to TRBJ1-1, with D possibly TRBD1 on 6 matching bases. Germline CDR1 ENHRY, CDR2 SYGVKD. This CDR3 comprises 14 residues. V was clipped by 4 bases and J by 0 bases, with 9 bases between them. This chain's CDR3 is CAISGGPLNTEAFF. CDR3 coding DNA: TGTGCCATCAGTGGGGGGCCACTGAACACTGAAGCTTTCTTT.